This T cell receptor beta chain comes out of a study of T cells in Graves' hyperthyroidism and ophthalmopathy. The CDR3 loop spans 13 amino acids. Trimming cost V 3 bases and J 3 bases, with 11 bases left between them. Per the germline V gene, CDR1 is DFQATT and CDR2 is SNEGSKA (reference sequence). In this sample, this clonotype turned up many times. Using RNA transcripts as the source, TCR beta CDR3 regions were amplified. First-round RT-PCR of the TCR CDR3 relied on the HTBI primer set. MiXCR, applied by TCRdb to the multiplex PCR reads, yields one record per CDR3 protein. The sample records roughly 700,000 distinct CDR3 sequences, approximately 36% being singletons. Patients aged 18 to 65 had newly diagnosed hyperthyroidism of under 2 months' duration.

The sample was blood. The chain uses TRBV20-1 and TRBJ1-2; D may be TRBD1 (6 bases). The clonotype was recovered from a woman in her thirties or forties with Graves' hyperthyroidism. The CDR3 bases are TGCAGTGCTAGCCCAGGGGCGGACTATGGCTACACCTTC. Its protein product is CSASPGADYGYTF.